A selection of T cell receptor beta chains follows, all from one sample in a study of blood T cells in healthy people across ages. TCRdb processed the 5' RACE reads anew with MiXCR; each CDR3 protein has one entry. The sample contains 1.5 million to 2 million distinct CDR3 sequences, 28% of which appear only once. The sequencing sample was made of blood. Receptors originate from a woman between 25 and 40 years old in good health. CDR3s include the opening cysteine and the closing phenylalanine or tryptophan. A D gene is named only where the DNA matches it firmly. A clone size is listed for some rows: how often the clone was seen (once, few, many), or a class if it is expanded.

TRBJ2-1,TRBD2,TRBV6-1,few,14,CARSGRKSYNEQFF,TGTGCCAGGAGCGGGAGAAAGTCCTACAATGAGCAGTTCTTC
TRBJ2-1,-,TRBV6-5,many,11,CASGTWGEQFF,TGTGCCAGCGGAACCTGGGGTGAGCAGTTCTTC
TRBJ1-5,-,TRBV12-3/TRBV12-4,-,16,CASTPGGEGNNQPQHF,TGTGCCAGCACCCCTGGGGGGGAAGGTAACAATCAGCCCCAGCATTTT
TRBJ2-7,-,TRBV20-1,many,14,CSAIRDAKPYEQYF,TGCAGTGCTATCCGGGACGCGAAACCCTACGAGCAGTACTTC
TRBJ1-2,-,TRBV29-1,few,11,CSVGRGNGSTF,-
TRBJ2-7,TRBD2,TRBV20-1,-,13,CSAPLGGRDEQYF,TGCAGTGCCCCGCTGGGCGGGAGGGACGAGCAGTACTTC
TRBJ2-1,TRBD2,TRBV6-1,few,15,CASTVSGNSYNEQFF,TGTGCCAGCACCGTAAGCGGGAACTCCTACAATGAGCAGTTCTTC
TRBJ2-6,-,TRBV5-1,few,14,CASSATSGANVLTF,TGCGCCAGCAGTGCGACCTCTGGGGCCAACGTCCTGACTTTC
TRBJ2-5,TRBD1,TRBV12-3/TRBV12-4,many,14,CASSVRDRGETQYF,TGTGCCAGCAGCGTAAGGGACAGGGGCGAGACCCAGTACTTC
TRBJ1-1,-,TRBV9,-,14,CASSLRMDSDEAFF,TGTGCCAGCAGCCTACGGATGGACAGCGACGAAGCTTTCTTT
TRBJ2-7,TRBD2,TRBV20-1,many,13,CSATGTSTYEQYF,TGCAGTGCCACCGGGACTAGCACCTACGAGCAGTACTTC
TRBJ2-7,TRBD2,TRBV6-1,few,16,CASSETSGGASYEQYF,TGTGCCAGCAGTGAGACTAGCGGGGGGGCTTCCTACGAGCAGTACTTC
TRBJ2-1,TRBD2,TRBV29-1,-,18,CSVFPYPSLADSYNEQFF,TGCAGCGTTTTCCCTTATCCTTCCCTAGCGGACTCCTACAATGAGCAGTTCTTC
TRBJ2-6,-,TRBV5-4,-,13,CASSLFWANVLTF,TGTGCCAGCAGCTTGTTCTGGGCCAACGTCCTGACTTTC
TRBJ2-5,TRBD1,TRBV7-6,few,15,CASSHRQGSQETQYF,TGTGCCAGCAGCCACAGACAGGGGTCTCAAGAGACCCAGTACTTC
TRBJ2-5,TRBD2,TRBV5-6,-,16,CASRGLAGSRVETQYF,TGTGCCAGCAGGGGACTAGCGGGGAGCAGGGTGGAGACCCAGTACTTC
TRBJ1-1,-,TRBV4-2,-,15,CASSQAGTAYTEAFF,TGTGCCAGCAGCCAAGCCGGGACCGCCTACACTGAAGCTTTCTTT
TRBJ1-4,-,TRBV5-5,few,15,CASSLNRASGEKLFF,TGTGCCAGCAGCTTGAACAGGGCATCGGGTGAAAAACTGTTTTTT
TRBJ2-2,TRBD2,TRBV28,-,14,CASSPGTSDRELFF,TGTGCCAGCAGCCCCGGGACTAGCGACAGGGAGCTGTTTTTT
TRBJ2-1,-,TRBV29-1,-,14,CSVVHPPRDNEQFF,TGCAGCGTCGTACATCCCCCTCGGGACAATGAGCAGTTCTTC
TRBJ2-7,-,TRBV5-1,many,14,CASSLGTTTYEQYF,TGCGCCAGCAGCTTGGGGACAACTACCTACGAGCAGTACTTC
TRBJ2-7,-,TRBV28,-,14,CASSWMGRLYEQYF,TGTGCCAGCAGTTGGATGGGCAGGCTATACGAGCAGTACTTC
TRBJ2-7,TRBD2,TRBV12-3/TRBV12-4,few,12,CATGEGGGEQYF,TGTGCCACGGGGGAGGGTGGCGGCGAGCAGTACTTC
TRBJ2-4,-,TRBV2,many,12,CASNSGANIQYF,TGTGCCAGCAATTCAGGGGCAAACATTCAGTACTTC
TRBJ1-2,TRBD1,TRBV15,few,18,CATSRDAQRQGSGYGYTF,TGTGCCACCAGCAGAGATGCTCAACGACAGGGGTCAGGATATGGCTACACCTTC
TRBJ2-3,-,TRBV7-2,few,15,CASSQEGLRADTQYF,TGTGCCAGCAGCCAAGAAGGACTAAGGGCTGATACGCAGTATTTT
TRBJ2-1,-,TRBV5-5,many,15,CASSYVGRPYNEQFF,TGTGCCAGCAGCTATGTGGGGCGACCCTACAATGAGCAGTTCTTC
TRBJ2-7,TRBD1,TRBV2,-,15,CASSSGQGVPYEQYF,TGTGCCAGCAGTAGCGGACAGGGGGTCCCCTACGAGCAGTACTTC
TRBJ2-7,TRBD1,TRBV5-1,many,14,CASSPDRGPYEQYF,TGTGCCAGCAGCCCCGACAGGGGGCCATACGAGCAGTACTTC
TRBJ1-6,-,TRBV6-6,-,17,CASRAGGPAWGEPPLHF,TGTGCCAGCAGGGCCGGAGGCCCGGCTTGGGGGGAGCCACCCCTCCACTTT
TRBJ1-1,-,TRBV30,-,14,CAWSSQGRETEAFF,TGTGCCTGGAGTTCTCAGGGAAGGGAAACTGAAGCTTTCTTT
TRBJ2-1,TRBD1,TRBV6-6,-,14,CASNSGQGFDEQFF,TGTGCCAGTAACTCGGGACAGGGTTTTGATGAGCAGTTCTTC